This T cell receptor beta chain originates from a study of Graves' ophthalmopathy and Graves' hyperthyroidism (dated by TCRdb to 2016 to 2018). Some background on the complete study: Peripheral blood was collected at initial diagnosis, before any treatment. In about 6 hyperthyroidism patients, the T-cell repertoire of thyroid tissue was compared with the T-cell repertoire of blood. An independent validation cohort comprised 18 hyperthyroidism patients and 15 to 17 patients who later progressed from hyperthyroidism to ophthalmopathy. After sampling, hyperthyroidism patients received methimazole starting at 30 mg daily, and ophthalmopathy patients received high-dose intravenous methylprednisolone. The 95 to 100 discovery patients were divided at random into training and test sets in a 7:3 ratio. The study used TCR beta repertoire signatures to distinguish Graves' ophthalmopathy from Graves' hyperthyroidism and to predict progression to ophthalmopathy. To explore V-J signatures that separate ophthalmopathy from hyperthyroidism, a discovery set of 95 to 100 patients was enrolled, consisting of 43 with ophthalmopathy and about 60 with stable hyperthyroidism. In total, around 140 blood samples were TCR-sequenced: approximately 42 ophthalmopathy, some 72 hyperthyroidism and approximately 17 hyperthyroidism-to-ophthalmopathy patients.

Study-level results and caveats: Ophthalmopathy was separated from stable hyperthyroidism by the 13-signature model with about 85% sensitivity and about 83% specificity in cross-validation and with 80%/75% in the test set. Most expanded thyroid clonotypes with frequency above 0.001 were also detected in blood, suggesting blood repertoires may reflect the thyroid immune response. Sample size was not statistically predetermined, and group allocation was not concealed from the investigators. In validation, the model predicted ophthalmopathy progression with 70.59% sensitivity and around 72% specificity; more than ten predicted patients were CT-confirmed with GO in a median of 6.5 months.

From cysteine to phenylalanine, the CDR3 is 13 amino acids long. Only CDR3 DNA remains: 39 bases, in frame from the first base. Relative to germline, V is 1 base shorter and J is 8 bases shorter, with 11 bases between their ends. As encoded in the germline V gene, CDR1 is SGHVS while CDR2 is FQNEAQ. Ten or more counts support this clonotype. What this receptor recognizes is not known. No much larger clone is present one base from it, and per-base qualities are unavailable. Stable hyperthyroidism was defined as no progression to ophthalmopathy within 18 months of follow-up. Patients with hyperthyroidism were aged 18 to 65 years, had been newly diagnosed, and had a disease duration of less than 2 months. Patients with other autoimmune diseases, uncontrolled infections, pregnancy or lactation were excluded from the study. Diagnosis relied on clinical symptoms, serum thyroxine, TRAb, thyroid ultrasound and orbital computed tomography. Using Ficoll-Paque density gradient centrifugation, PBMCs were isolated from roughly 9.2 ml of fresh peripheral blood. Total RNA was extracted using Trizol reagent, and RNA quality was checked on an Agilent 2100 Bioanalyzer.

For repertoire sequencing, the TCR beta CDR3 regions were amplified from RNA transcripts. The first round was an RT-PCR using HTBI primers with the Qiagen OneStep RT-PCR kit, and this first round was followed by a second-round multiplex PCR, then size selection and purification. Libraries were sequenced paired-end with 100 bp reads on an Illumina HiSeq2000. In the authors' own workflow: SOAPnuke was used to process the reads, removing any read that contained adapters or uncalled bases, had a mean Phred below 15, or lacked an exact match to the constant primer or identifier. High-quality paired reads were merged with COPE v1.2.5. Clonotypes were defined as unique nucleotide sequences and were aligned to IMGT TRB V, D and J references using MiTCR v1.1. Only V-J combinations with frequency above 0.0001 were analysed, covering 99.2% of repertoires. For each V-J combination, a TCR clonal expansion and chaos score was defined as the ratio of F50 clonal expansion to chaos observed in the TCRdist matrix. Welch's t-statistics and random forest were used to reduce features to about 14 V-J combinations, which were fed into a naive Bayes classifier. The similarity between thyroid and blood repertoires was quantified using the Morisita-Horn index. TCRdb trimmed public reads at Q25 via fastp, called clones via MiXCR and kept in-frame beta chains. Identical CDR3 proteins give one entry, which carries the most common genes and DNA. The V and J calls and clone size come from TCRdb's table, not from the authors' own analysis. The sample includes about 620,000 distinct CDR3 sequences, with 20% to 25% observed a single time. Together, the top ten hold approximately 7% of the sample.

The clonotype originates from a woman between 18 and 29 years old with stable Graves' hyperthyroidism. Some clones in this sample may be carry-over from other donors' samples. Donor details come from another sample of the same person, matched by shared clones. The sequenced sample was peripheral blood. Recombination linked TRBV7-8 to TRBJ1-1, with no confident D gene call. The nucleotide sequence is given as TGTGCCAGCAGCTTAGTCGGCCGGGTGGAAGCTTTCTTT. The resulting protein is CASSLVGRVEAFF.